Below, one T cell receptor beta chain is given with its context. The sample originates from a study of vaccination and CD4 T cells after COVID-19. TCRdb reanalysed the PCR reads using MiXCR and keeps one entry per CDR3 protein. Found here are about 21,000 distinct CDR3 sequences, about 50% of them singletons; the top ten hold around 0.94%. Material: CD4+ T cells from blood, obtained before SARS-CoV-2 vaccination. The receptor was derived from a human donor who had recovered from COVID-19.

The CDR3, as DNA: TGTGCCAGCAGCTTAGGACTAGCGGTCTCGAATGAGCAGTTCTTC. Translated: CASSLGLAVSNEQFF. This rearrangement joins TRBV2 to TRBJ2-1, with 10 bases fitting TRBD2. Germline assignment: CDR1 SNHLY and CDR2 FYNNEI. CDR3 length equals 15 residues. Losses at the gene ends were 6 bases for V and 7 bases for J; bases not matched to a gene: 9. The variable domain in full, completed from reference TRBV2 and TRBJ2-1, reads EPEVTQTPSHQVTQMGQEVILRCVPISNHLYFYWYRQILGQKVEFLVSFYNNEISEKSEIFDDQFSVERPDGSNFTLKIRSTKLEDSAMYFCASSLGLAVSNEQFFGPGTRLTVL.